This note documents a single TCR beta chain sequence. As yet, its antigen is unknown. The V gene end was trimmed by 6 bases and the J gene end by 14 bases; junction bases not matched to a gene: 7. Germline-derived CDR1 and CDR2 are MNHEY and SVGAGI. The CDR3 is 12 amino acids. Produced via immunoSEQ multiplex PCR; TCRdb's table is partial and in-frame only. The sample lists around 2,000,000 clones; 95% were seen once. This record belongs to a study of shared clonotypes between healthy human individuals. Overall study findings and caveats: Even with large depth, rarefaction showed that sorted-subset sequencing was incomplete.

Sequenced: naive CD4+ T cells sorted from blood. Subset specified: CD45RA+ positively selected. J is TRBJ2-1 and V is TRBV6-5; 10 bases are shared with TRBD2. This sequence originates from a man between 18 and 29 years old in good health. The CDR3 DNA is TGTGCCAGCAGGAGAACTAGCGGGATGGAGTTCTTC. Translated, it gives CASRRTSGMEFF.